The clone carrying this T cell receptor beta chain was detected a few times. Its antigen is unidentified. CDR1 is SGHAT and CDR2 is FQNNGV in the germline V gene. V gave up 0 bases and J gave up 11 bases, with 20 bases separating them. CDR3 length equals 17 residues. This specimen belongs to a study of early T cells in non-severe SARS-CoV-2 infection. The overall study: Bulk RNA isolated from unsorted whole blood underwent sequencing; chains were not paired.

TCRdb ran MiXCR on the 5' RACE reads and lists one entry per CDR3 protein. The sample includes roughly 75,000 distinct CDR3 sequences, around 10% of them seen just once. Study conclusions and caveats: In VDJdb matching, anti-spike CD8 responses were favored while private and CD4 specificities went missing.

Sequencing was done on a sample of whole blood. The J gene is TRBJ1-6, the V gene TRBV11-2; no clear D gene. The receptor comes from an adult who was a healthcare worker with PCR-confirmed SARS-CoV-2 infection or an uninfected control (not recorded which). CDR3 coding DNA: TGTGCCAGCAGCTTAGAAGTATCTGCAGGCTTTGGGACACCCCTCCACTTT. It encodes CASSLEVSAGFGTPLHF.